This T cell receptor (beta chain) was identified in a study of T cells in tumors after PD-1 blockade. Germline lookup yields CDR1 LGHDT and CDR2 YNNKEL (reference sequence). V lost 0 bases to trimming and J lost 4 bases, with 12 bases between them. The CDR3 loop spans 15 amino acids. Libraries were prepared by immunoSEQ multiplex PCR; TCRdb keeps only in-frame clonotypes and omits some of them. The sample contains 55,000 to 70,000 clones, over 75% of which appear only once. This clone has only a few counts. This sequence was found in a human donor with basal cell carcinoma. The chain uses TRBV3-1 (or the pseudogene TRBV3-2) and TRBJ1-2, with D hard to call. The material was PBMCs, obtained before anti-PD-1 treatment. CDR3 nucleotides: TGTGCCAGCAGCCAAGATCTGGCCGTTCTCTATGGCTACACCTTC. Residues: CASSQDLAVLYGYTF.